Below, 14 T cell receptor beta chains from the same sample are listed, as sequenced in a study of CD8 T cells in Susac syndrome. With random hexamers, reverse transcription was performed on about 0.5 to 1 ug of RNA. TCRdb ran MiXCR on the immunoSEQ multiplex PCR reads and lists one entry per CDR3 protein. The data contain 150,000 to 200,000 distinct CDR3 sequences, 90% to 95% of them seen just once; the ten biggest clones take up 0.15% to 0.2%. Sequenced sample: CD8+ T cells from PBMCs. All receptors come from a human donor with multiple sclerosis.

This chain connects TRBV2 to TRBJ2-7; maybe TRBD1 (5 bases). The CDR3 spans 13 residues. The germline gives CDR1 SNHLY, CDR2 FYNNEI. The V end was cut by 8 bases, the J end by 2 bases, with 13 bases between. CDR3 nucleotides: TGTGCCAGCCAGACAGAAGCTACCTACGAGCAGTACTTC. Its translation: CASQTEATYEQYF.

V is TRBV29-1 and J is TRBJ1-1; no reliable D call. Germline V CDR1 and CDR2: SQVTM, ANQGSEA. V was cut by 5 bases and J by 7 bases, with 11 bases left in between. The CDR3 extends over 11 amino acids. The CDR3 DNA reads TGCAGCGTTATAGGTTCCGGTGAAGCTTTCTTT. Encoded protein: CSVIGSGEAFF.

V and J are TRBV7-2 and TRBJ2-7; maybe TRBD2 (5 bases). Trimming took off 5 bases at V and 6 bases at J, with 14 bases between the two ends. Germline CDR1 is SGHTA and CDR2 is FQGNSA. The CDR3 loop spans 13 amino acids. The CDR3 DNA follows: TGTGCCAGCAGCCCGAGCGGACCGAGCGAGCAGTACTTC. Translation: CASSPSGPSEQYF.

CDR3 coding DNA: TGCAGTGCTAGTAGAGGGAGCACAGATACGCAGTATTTT. Its protein is CSASRGSTDTQYF. J is TRBJ2-3 and V is TRBV20-1; possibly TRBD2 for D (5 bases). Germline loops: CDR1 DFQATT, CDR2 SNEGSKA (reference sequence). V lost 3 bases to trimming and J lost 0 bases, with 7 bases between them. This CDR3 has 13 amino acids.

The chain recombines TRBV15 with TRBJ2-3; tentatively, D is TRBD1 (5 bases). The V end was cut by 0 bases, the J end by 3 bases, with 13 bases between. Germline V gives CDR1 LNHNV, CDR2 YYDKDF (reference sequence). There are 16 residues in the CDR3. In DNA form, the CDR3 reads TGTGCCACCAGCAGAGATCAGGGCCTAGAAACAGATACGCAGTATTTT. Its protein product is CATSRDQGLETDTQYF.

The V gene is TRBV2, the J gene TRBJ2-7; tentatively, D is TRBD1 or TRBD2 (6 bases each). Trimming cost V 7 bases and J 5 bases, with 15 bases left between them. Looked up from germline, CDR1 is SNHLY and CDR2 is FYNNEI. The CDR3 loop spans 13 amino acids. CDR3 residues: CASIGGRSDEQYF. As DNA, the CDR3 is TGTGCCAGCATAGGGGGGAGGTCGGACGAGCAGTACTTC.

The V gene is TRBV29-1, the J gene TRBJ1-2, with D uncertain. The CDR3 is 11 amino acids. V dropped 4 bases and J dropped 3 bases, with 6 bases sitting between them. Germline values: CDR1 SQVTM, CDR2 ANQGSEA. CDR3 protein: CSVGADYGYTF. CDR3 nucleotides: TGCAGCGTTGGAGCAGACTATGGCTACACCTTC.

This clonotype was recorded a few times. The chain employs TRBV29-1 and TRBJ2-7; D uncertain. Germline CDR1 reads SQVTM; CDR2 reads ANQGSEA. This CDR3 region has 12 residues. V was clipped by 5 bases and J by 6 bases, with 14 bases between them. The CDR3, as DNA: TGCAGCGTTTTACACCCAAAGGGCGAGCAGTACTTC. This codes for CSVLHPKGEQYF.

This chain's CDR3 is CASSLWRDAETQYF. CDR3 nucleotide sequence: TGTGCCAGCAGCTTATGGCGAGATGCTGAGACCCAGTACTTC. The chain joins TRBV13 to TRBJ2-5; no firm D call. CDR1 is PRHDT and CDR2 is FYEKMQ in the germline V gene (reference sequence). Trimming left V 2 bases short and J 5 bases short, with 12 bases between. This CDR3 comprises 14 residues. Combining the CDR3 with reference TRBV13 and TRBJ2-5 gives the whole variable domain AAGVIQSPRHLIKEKRETATLKCYPIPRHDTVYWYQQGPGQDPQFLISFYEKMQSDKGSIPDRFSAQQFSDYHSELNMSSLELGDSALYFCASSLWRDAETQYFGPGTRLLVL.

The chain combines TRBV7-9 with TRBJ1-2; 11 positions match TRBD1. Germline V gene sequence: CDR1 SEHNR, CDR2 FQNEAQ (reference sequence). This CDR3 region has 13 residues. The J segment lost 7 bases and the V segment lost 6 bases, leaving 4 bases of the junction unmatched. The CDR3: CASRSGQGGGYTF. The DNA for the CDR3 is TGTGCCAGCAGGTCGGGACAGGGGGGTGGCTACACCTTC.

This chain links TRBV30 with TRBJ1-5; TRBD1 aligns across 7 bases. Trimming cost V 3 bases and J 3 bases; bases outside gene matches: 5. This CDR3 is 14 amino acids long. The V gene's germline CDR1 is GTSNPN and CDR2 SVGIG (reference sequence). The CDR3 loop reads CAWSGTVNNQPQHF. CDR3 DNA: TGTGCCTGGAGCGGGACAGTCAACAATCAGCCCCAGCATTTT.

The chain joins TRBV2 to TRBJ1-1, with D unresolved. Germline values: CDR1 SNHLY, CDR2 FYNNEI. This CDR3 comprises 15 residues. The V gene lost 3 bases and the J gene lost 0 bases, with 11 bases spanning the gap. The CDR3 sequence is CASSDLGPMNTEAFF. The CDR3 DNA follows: TGTGCCAGCAGTGACTTAGGACCTATGAACACTGAAGCTTTCTTT.

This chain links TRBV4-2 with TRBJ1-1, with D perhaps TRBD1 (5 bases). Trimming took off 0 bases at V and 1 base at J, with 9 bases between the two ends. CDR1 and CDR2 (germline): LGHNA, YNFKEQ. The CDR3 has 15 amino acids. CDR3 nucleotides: TGTGCCAGCAGCCAAGAGGCAGGGTGGAACACTGAAGCTTTCTTT. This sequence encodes CASSQEAGWNTEAFF.

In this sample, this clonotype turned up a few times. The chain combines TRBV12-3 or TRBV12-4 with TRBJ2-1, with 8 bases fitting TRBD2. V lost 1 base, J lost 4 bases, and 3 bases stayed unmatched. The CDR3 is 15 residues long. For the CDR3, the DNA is TGTGCCAGCAGTTTAGGGCTAGCGGGTTACAATGAGCAGTTCTTC. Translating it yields CASSLGLAGYNEQFF.